These 8 T cell receptor delta chains were sequenced from one sample in a study of gamma-delta T cells after stem cell transplantation. TCRdb called clones anew from the RT-PCR reads with CATT. The repertoire holds about 15,000 delta-chain clones, with 9.4% as singletons. Sequencing was done on a sample of gamma-delta T cells. The receptors originated from a human donor. It is not recorded whose cells these are; they may come from a transplant donor.

Note on this clone: TCRdb's entry gives the protein of a much larger clone, which mismatches this DNA's translation at residue 6, likely from a read error; the protein reported here is translated from the DNA. This chain's CDR3 is CACDPARTGGSELDYNTDKLIF. The CDR3 DNA is TGTGCCTGTGACCCGGCTCGTACTGGGGGATCTGAACTCGACTATAACACCGATAAACTCATCTTT. V and J are TRDV2 and TRDJ1, with 10 bases that match TRDD3. The V segment lost 3 bases and the J segment 0 bases; nucleotides outside the gene matches: 24. This CDR3 is 22 amino acids long. Looked up from germline, CDR1 is GEAIGNYY and CDR2 is EKD.

As regards this clone: TCRdb's entry gives the protein of a much larger clone, which mismatches this DNA's translation at residue 17, likely from a read error; the protein reported here is translated from the DNA. The V and J genes are TRDV1 and TRDJ1, with 11 bases identical to TRDD3. This CDR3 contains 22 residues. Looked up from germline, CDR1 is TSWWSYY and CDR2 is QGS. The ends lost 4 bases at V and 4 bases at J; junction bases unmatched: 26. DNA of the CDR3: TGTGCTCTTGGGGCTCCTCCTATGTGGGGGATACGACACTTTTTGTACATCGATAAACTCATCTTT. This gives the protein CALGAPPMWGIRHFLYIDKLIF.

As regards this clone: The likely explanation is a read error, given a far larger clone one base away. Other DNA sequences in the sample encode the same CDR3. The chain uses TRDV2 and TRDJ3; D possibly corresponds to TRDD3 (5 bases). This CDR3 has 18 amino acids. Germline V gene data show CDR1 as GEAIGNYY and CDR2 as EKD. The CDR3 loop is CACDTGIPSSWDTRQMFF. CDR3 in DNA: TGTGCCTGTGACACCGGTATCCCCAGCTCCTGGGACACCCGACAAATGTTTTTC.

This clone showed up just a few times. The protein TCRdb gives is from a much larger clone and does not agree with this DNA's translation at residue 11, likely a read error; the protein shown here comes from the DNA. J is TRDJ1 and V is TRDV1; 12 bases agree with TRDD3. The V gene's germline CDR1 is TSWWSYY and CDR2 QGS. The CDR3 sequence is 29 residues long. The J segment lost 3 bases and the V segment lost 2 bases, leaving 43 bases of the junction unmatched. CDR3 sequence: CALGENESFLPGERYWGILRNWRSDKLIF. The CDR3, as DNA: TGTGCTCTTGGGGAAAACGAATCTTTCCTACCTGGGGAGCGGTACTGGGGGATACTGAGGAACTGGCGTTCCGATAAACTCATCTTT.

In its sample, this clone was seen a few times. A single base is all that separates this from a far larger clone, so a read error is likely. This sample includes further DNA sequences coding for the same CDR3. V and J are TRDV2 and TRDJ1, with D tentatively TRDD2 or TRDD3 (5 bases each). The CDR3 contains 21 residues. Germline V CDR1 and CDR2: GEAIGNYY, EKD. Trimming stripped 1 base from V and 0 bases from J, with 29 bases between. CDR3 sequence reads: CACDTIRSSRRTGLYTDKLIF. CDR3 DNA sequence: TGTGCCTGTGACACTATACGCTCTTCCCGTCGTACTGGTCTGTACACCGATAAACTCATCTTT.

This clone was detected only a few times. TCRdb attributes to this sequence the protein of a much larger clone, which differs from the DNA translation at residues 6 and 10; a read error is likely, and the protein displayed is translated from the DNA. The chain joins TRDV2 to TRDJ3; D is uncertain. This CDR3 comprises 19 residues. Germline V CDR1 and CDR2: GEAIGNYY, EKD. V was shortened by 0 bases and J by 0 bases, with 14 bases between the two germline ends. The CDR3 sequence is CACDTGEESISWDTRQMFF. The CDR3 bases are TGTGCCTGTGACACCGGCGAGGAATCCATCTCCTGGGACACCCGACAGATGTTTTTC.

This clone was counted only a few times. TCRdb assigns this DNA the protein of a much larger clone, which departs from its translation at residue 3; this likely reflects a read error, and the protein shown comes from translating the DNA. CDR3 region: CAGDTVSGERELIF. DNA of the CDR3: TGTGCCGGTGACACCGTGTCGGGGGAGAGGGAACTCATCTTT. V is TRDV2 and J is TRDJ1; tentatively, D is TRDD3 (6 bases). The germline gives CDR1 GEAIGNYY, CDR2 EKD. This CDR3 comprises 14 residues.

This clone is labeled as medium-sized. Given a far larger clone just one base away, this is likely a sequencing read error. The same CDR3 can be traced to other DNA sequences in this sample. The chain uses TRDV2 and TRDJ1, with D tentatively TRDD3 (5 bases). Germline-derived CDR1 and CDR2 are GEAIGNYY and EKD. With 0 bases removed from V and 1 base from J, the gap between germline ends came to 29 bases. The CDR3 is made up of 21 amino acids. The CDR3 spells CACDTVESNRRTGGLTDKLIF. The CDR3 nucleotides are TGTGCCTGTGACACCGTTGAGTCCAACCGGCGTACTGGTGGACTCACCGATAAACTCATCTTT.